This is a list of T cell receptor beta chains from one sample in a study of beta chain features in type 1 diabetes. Here immunoSEQ multiplex PCR was the method, and the copy in TCRdb shows in-frame clones only, minus some. The data show about 110,000 clones, under 40% seen once. Input material: stem cell memory CD4+ T cells from blood. Every receptor here comes from a woman under 30 in good health. Each CDR3 is given with its conserved first and last residue. Each record gives: D gene, J gene, clone size, V gene, CDR3 protein, CDR3 DNA. The D gene is left open where the match is weak. Size is omitted from some rows. Given values are once, few, many or a class for expanded clones.

d_call: NA; j_call: TRBJ2-7; clone_size: few; v_call: TRBV5-1; cdr3_aa: CASSSIGEQYF; cdr3_nt: TGCGCCAGCAGCTCCATCGGCGAGCAGTACTTC
d_call: NA; j_call: TRBJ2-1; clone_size: NA; v_call: TRBV6-6; cdr3_aa: CASRPPGPSYNEQFF; cdr3_nt: TGTGCCAGCAGGCCCCCAGGGCCATCCTACAATGAGCAGTTCTTC
d_call: NA; j_call: TRBJ1-2; clone_size: NA; v_call: TRBV11-2; cdr3_aa: CASSSYSPNYGYTF; cdr3_nt: TGTGCCAGCAGCTCGTACTCCCCCAACTATGGCTACACCTTC
d_call: TRBD2; j_call: TRBJ2-2; clone_size: NA; v_call: TRBV4-2; cdr3_aa: CASSQMAQREGGGELFF; cdr3_nt: TGTGCCAGCAGCCAAATGGCCCAGCGGGAGGGCGGCGGGGAGCTGTTTTTT
d_call: NA; j_call: TRBJ2-7; clone_size: NA; v_call: TRBV7-2; cdr3_aa: CASSLGGVSYEQYF; cdr3_nt: TGTGCCAGCAGCTTAGGAGGAGTTTCCTACGAGCAGTACTTC
d_call: TRBD2; j_call: TRBJ2-3; clone_size: NA; v_call: TRBV18; cdr3_aa: CASSPGLAGGTSTDTQYF; cdr3_nt: TGTGCCAGCTCACCGGGACTAGCGGGAGGAACTAGCACAGATACGCAGTATTTT
d_call: TRBD1; j_call: TRBJ2-3; clone_size: NA; v_call: TRBV7-9; cdr3_aa: CASSFRGQGPITDTQYF; cdr3_nt: TGTGCCAGCAGCTTTCGTGGACAGGGGCCCATCACAGATACGCAGTATTTT
d_call: TRBD2; j_call: TRBJ2-1; clone_size: NA; v_call: TRBV4-2; cdr3_aa: CASSQLITSENNEQFF; cdr3_nt: TGTGCCAGCAGCCAACTTATCACTAGCGAGAACAATGAGCAGTTCTTC
d_call: NA; j_call: TRBJ2-7; clone_size: NA; v_call: TRBV5-7; cdr3_aa: CASSLVTVSYEQYF; cdr3_nt: TGTGCCAGCAGCCTAGTGACAGTCTCCTACGAGCAGTACTTC
d_call: NA; j_call: TRBJ2-5; clone_size: NA; v_call: TRBV7-2; cdr3_aa: CASSPGNTLGETQYF; cdr3_nt: TGTGCCAGCAGCCCGGGAAACACCTTGGGAGAGACCCAGTACTTC
d_call: NA; j_call: TRBJ2-1; clone_size: few; v_call: TRBV5-1; cdr3_aa: CASSLTQYNEQFF; cdr3_nt: TGCGCCAGCAGCTTGACCCAGTACAATGAGCAGTTCTTC